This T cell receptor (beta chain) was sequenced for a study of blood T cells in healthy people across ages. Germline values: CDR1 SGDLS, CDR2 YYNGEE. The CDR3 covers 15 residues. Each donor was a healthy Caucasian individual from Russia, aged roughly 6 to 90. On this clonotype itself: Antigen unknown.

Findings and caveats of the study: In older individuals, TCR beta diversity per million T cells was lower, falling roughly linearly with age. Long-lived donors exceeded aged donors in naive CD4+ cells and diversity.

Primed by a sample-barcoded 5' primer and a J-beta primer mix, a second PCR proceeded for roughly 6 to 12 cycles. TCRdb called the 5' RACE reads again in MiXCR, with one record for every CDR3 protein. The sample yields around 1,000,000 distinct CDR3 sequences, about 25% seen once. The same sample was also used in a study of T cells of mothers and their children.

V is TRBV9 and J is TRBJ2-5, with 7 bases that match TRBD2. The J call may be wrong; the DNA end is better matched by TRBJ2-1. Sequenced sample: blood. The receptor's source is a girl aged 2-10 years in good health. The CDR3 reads CASSVKGGSANEQFF. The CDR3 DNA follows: TGTGCCAGCAGCGTAAAGGGCGGGAGTGCTAATGAGCAGTTCTTC.